What follows is one T cell receptor beta chain and its context. Antigen: not known. The data derive from a study of cytomegalovirus exposure and HLA in healthy donors. In the study overall: In an early release, HLA-typed donors contributed some 82 million unique TCR sequences. Study observations and caveats: In a later analysis, donors in an Asian-associated ancestry cluster reportedly had fewer N-insertions in productive TCRs than the cohort mean. A later analysis associated 15,000 to 20,000 TCR beta sequences with HLA alleles at a 0.05 false discovery rate.

The PCR used 60 Vbeta and 13 Jbeta primers. Sequenced by immunoSEQ multiplex PCR; TCRdb stores in-frame clones only, minus some. The sample shows around 100,000 clones, under 85% of them seen only once. Deletions cut 1 base from V and 2 bases from J, with 5 bases between. CDR1 SEHNR and CDR2 FQNEAQ come from the germline V gene (reference sequence). The CDR3 is 13 amino acids. The genes are TRBV7-9 and TRBJ1-2; unclear D gene. Sample: PBMCs. The receptor's source is a woman in her 40s in good health and CMV-seropositive. The CDR3 is CASSLGGNYGYTF. The CDR3 nucleotides read TGTGCCAGCAGCTTAGGAGGGAACTATGGCTACACCTTC. Supplemented by reference TRBV7-9 and TRBJ1-2, the full variable domain reads DTGVSQNPRHKITKRGQNVTFRCDPISEHNRLYWYRQTLGQGPEFLTYFQNEAQLEKSRLLSDRFSAERPKGSFSTLEIQRTEQGDSAMYLCASSLGGNYGYTFGSGTRLTVV.